This T cell receptor beta chain was retrieved from a study of blood T cells in healthy people across ages. This clonotype has a handful of counts. The CDR3 runs to 16 residues. Germline CDR1 ENHRY, CDR2 SYGVKD. Unmatched junction bases numbered 8, after V lost 6 bases and J lost 0 bases. A second 7 to 11 cycle PCR used barcoded and J-beta primers. Carrying 12 random nucleotides, a template-switch adaptor labeled each individual cDNA molecule. TCRdb reanalysed the 5' RACE reads using MiXCR and keeps one entry per CDR3 protein. The sample gives 540,000 or so distinct CDR3 sequences, around 48% of which show up once; 20% to 25% is in the top ten.

The chain links TRBV10-3 to TRBJ2-3; TRBD2 matches at 8 bases. Specimen: blood. This sequence originates from an older man in good health. The CDR3 nucleotides are TGTGCCATCAGCCCAGCGGGAGAGGGGAGCACAGATACGCAGTATTTT. Its translation: CAISPAGEGSTDTQYF.